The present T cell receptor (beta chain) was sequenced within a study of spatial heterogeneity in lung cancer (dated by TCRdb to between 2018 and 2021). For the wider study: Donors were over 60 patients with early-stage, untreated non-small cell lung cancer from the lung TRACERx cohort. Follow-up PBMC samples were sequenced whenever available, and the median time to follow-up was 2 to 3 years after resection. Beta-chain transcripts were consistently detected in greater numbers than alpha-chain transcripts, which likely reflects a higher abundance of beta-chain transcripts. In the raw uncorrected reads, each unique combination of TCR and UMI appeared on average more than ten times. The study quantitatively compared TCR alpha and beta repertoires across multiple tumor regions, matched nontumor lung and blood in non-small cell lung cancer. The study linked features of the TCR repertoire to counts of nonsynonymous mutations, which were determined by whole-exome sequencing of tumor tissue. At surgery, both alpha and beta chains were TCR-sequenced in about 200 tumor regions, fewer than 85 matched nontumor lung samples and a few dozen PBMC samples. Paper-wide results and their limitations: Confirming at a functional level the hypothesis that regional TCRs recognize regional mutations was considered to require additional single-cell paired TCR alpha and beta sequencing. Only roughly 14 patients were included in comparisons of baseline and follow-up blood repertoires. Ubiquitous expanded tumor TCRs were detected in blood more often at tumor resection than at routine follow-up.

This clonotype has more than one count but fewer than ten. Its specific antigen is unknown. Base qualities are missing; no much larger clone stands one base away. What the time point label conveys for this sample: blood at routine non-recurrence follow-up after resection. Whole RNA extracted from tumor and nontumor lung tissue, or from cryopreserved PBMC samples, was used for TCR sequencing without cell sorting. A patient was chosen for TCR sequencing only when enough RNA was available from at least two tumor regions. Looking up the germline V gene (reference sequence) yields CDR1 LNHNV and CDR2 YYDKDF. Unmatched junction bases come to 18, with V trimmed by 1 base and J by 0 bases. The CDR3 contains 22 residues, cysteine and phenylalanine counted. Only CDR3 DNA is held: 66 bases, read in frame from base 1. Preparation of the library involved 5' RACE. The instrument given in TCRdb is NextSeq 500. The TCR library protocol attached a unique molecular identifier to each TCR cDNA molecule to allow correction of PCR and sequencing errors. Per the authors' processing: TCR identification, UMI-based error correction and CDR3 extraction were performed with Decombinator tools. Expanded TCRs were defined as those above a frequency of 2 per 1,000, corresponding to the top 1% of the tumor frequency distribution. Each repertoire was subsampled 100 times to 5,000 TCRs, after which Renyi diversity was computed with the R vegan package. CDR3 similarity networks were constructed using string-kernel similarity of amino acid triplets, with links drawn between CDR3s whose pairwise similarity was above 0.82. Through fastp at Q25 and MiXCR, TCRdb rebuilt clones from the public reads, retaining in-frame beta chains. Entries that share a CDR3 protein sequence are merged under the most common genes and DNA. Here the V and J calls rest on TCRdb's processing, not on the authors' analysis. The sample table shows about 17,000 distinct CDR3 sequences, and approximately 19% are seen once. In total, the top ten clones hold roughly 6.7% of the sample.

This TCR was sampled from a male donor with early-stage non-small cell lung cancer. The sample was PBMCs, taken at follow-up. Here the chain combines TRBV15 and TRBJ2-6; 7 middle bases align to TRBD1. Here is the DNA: TGTGCCACCAGCAGAGTACCTCTCTCAGGGACAGAAGGTTACTCTGGGGCCAACGTCCTGACTTTC. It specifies CATSRVPLSGTEGYSGANVLTF.